This is a list of T cell receptor beta chains from one sample in a study of blood T cell repertoires in COVID-19. This table comes from immunoSEQ multiplex PCR, and its TCRdb copy is limited to in-frame clones, with some not included. The repertoire holds fewer than 450,000 clones, with more than 70% as singletons. The sample consisted of peripheral blood. Every receptor here comes from a woman aged 45-65 years with COVID-19, enrolled during active disease. Both conserved end residues are part of each CDR3. The D gene is left open where the match is weak. Part of the rows lack a size; the others show once, few, many or a class for expanded clones.

clone_size j_call v_call d_call cdr3_aa cdr3_nt
NA TRBJ1-6 TRBV12-5 NA CASGLVLPKGYGSPLHF TGTGCTAGTGGTTTGGTACTACCAAAGGGGTATGGTTCACCCCTCCACTTT
NA TRBJ1-1 TRBV29-1 NA CSVPTRGTEAFF TGCAGCGTTCCTACCCGGGGGACTGAAGCTTTCTTT
NA TRBJ1-2 TRBV5-8 NA CASSSVVWRGDYGYTF TGTGCCAGCAGCTCGGTCGTCTGGCGGGGTGACTATGGCTACACCTTC
NA TRBJ1-3 TRBV2 NA CASSGGLLSGNTIYF TGTGCCAGCAGCGGGGGACTGCTCTCTGGAAACACCATATATTTT
NA TRBJ1-1 TRBV5-1 TRBD1 CASTEEGQGSEAFF TGCGCCAGCACTGAGGAGGGACAGGGATCCGAAGCTTTCTTT
NA TRBJ2-7 TRBV30 TRBD1 CAWSAGGSYEQYF TGTGCCTGGAGTGCAGGGGGTTCGTACGAGCAGTACTTC
NA TRBJ1-6 TRBV2 TRBD1 CASSGTGARNSPLHF TGTGCCAGCAGTGGGACAGGGGCACGGAATTCACCCCTCCACTTT
few TRBJ1-2 TRBV10-3 TRBD1 CAISEDRQGGYTF TGTGCCATCAGTGAGGACCGACAGGGAGGCTACACCTTC
NA TRBJ2-7 TRBV27 TRBD2 CASSLFSVAGGRNEQYF TGTGCCAGCAGTTTATTTTCTGTTGCGGGGGGCCGGAACGAGCAGTACTTC
NA TRBJ1-3 TRBV29-1 NA CSVEQGNTIYF TGCAGCGTTGAACAGGGAAACACCATATATTTT
NA TRBJ1-1 TRBV7-3 NA CASSYPLGRSCTEAFF TGTGCCAGCAGCTATCCCCTTGGCAGAAGTTGCACTGAAGCTTTCTTT
NA TRBJ2-3 TRBV5-1 NA CASSLEGGRGTDTQYF TGCGCCAGCAGCTTGGAGGGGGGGAGAGGCACAGATACGCAGTATTTT
few TRBJ1-5 TRBV6-1 NA CASSEFPSARDQPQHF TGTGCCAGCAGTGAATTTCCCTCCGCACGGGATCAGCCCCAGCATTTT
NA TRBJ1-6 TRBV2 NA CASSEGRGNSPLHF TGTGCCAGCAGTGAAGGCCGAGGGAATTCACCCCTCCACTTT
NA TRBJ2-1 TRBV6-1 TRBD1 CASSDLGQGGERIDEQFF TGTGCCAGCAGTGATTTGGGACAGGGAGGGGAGCGGATCGATGAGCAGTTCTTC
NA TRBJ2-2 TRBV5-1 TRBD2 CASSSRIAGANTGELFF TGCGCCAGCAGCTCTCGTATAGCGGGAGCGAACACCGGGGAGCTGTTTTTT
NA TRBJ2-7 TRBV7-8 NA CASSLVAGAWNEQYF TGTGCCAGCAGCTTAGTGGCGGGGGCTTGGAACGAGCAGTACTTC
few TRBJ2-7 TRBV7-9 NA CASSLLQGNEQYF TGTGCCAGCAGCTTACTCCAGGGGAACGAGCAGTACTTC
NA TRBJ2-3 TRBV4-2 TRBD2 CASSQEGGGVTDTQYF TGTGCCAGCAGCCAAGAGGGCGGGGGGGTAACAGATACGCAGTATTTT
few TRBJ2-3 TRBV7-9 NA CASSSRLIDTQYF TGTGCCAGCAGCTCCCGACTGATAGATACGCAGTATTTT
NA TRBJ2-3 TRBV27 TRBD2 CASSSALRLAGATDTQYF TGTGCCAGCAGTTCCGCCCTTAGACTAGCGGGGGCCACAGATACGCAGTATTTT
once TRBJ1-1 TRBV10-3 TRBD1 CAIRLGQGTGTEAFF TGTGCCATCAGATTGGGACAGGGGACGGGCACTGAAGCTTTCTTT
NA TRBJ1-5 TRBV6-5 NA CASSYSSDPAQPQHF TGTGCCAGCAGTTACTCGAGTGATCCAGCGCAGCCCCAGCATTTT
NA TRBJ2-1 TRBV9 NA CASSVGQDSYNEQFF TGTGCCAGCAGCGTAGGACAGGACTCCTACAATGAGCAGTTCTTC
NA TRBJ1-2 TRBV6-1 TRBD1 CASSEEGTGGYGYTF TGTGCCAGCAGTGAAGAAGGGACAGGGGGCTATGGCTACACCTTC
NA TRBJ2-7 TRBV10-3 TRBD1 CAISDVGTGLGYEQYF TGTGCCATTTCTGATGTTGGGACAGGGCTTGGCTACGAGCAGTACTTC
NA TRBJ2-7 TRBV7-3 TRBD2 CASSSIAGRGSEQYF TGTGCCAGCAGCTCCATAGCGGGTCGGGGAAGCGAGCAGTACTTC
NA TRBJ1-1 TRBV30 NA CAGSGAFF TGTGCCGGCAGCGGGGCTTTCTTT
NA TRBJ1-2 TRBV29-1 NA CSVDGSPNYGYTF TGCAGCGTTGATGGCAGTCCTAACTATGGCTACACCTTC
NA TRBJ2-7 TRBV3-1/TRBV3-2 NA CASSQASRREQYF TGTGCCAGCAGCCAAGCTAGCCGGAGGGAGCAGTACTTC
NA TRBJ1-5 TRBV19 NA CASMGPSPPKRQPQHF TGTGCCAGTATGGGCCCCTCCCCACCCAAACGCCAGCCCCAGCATTTT
NA TRBJ2-7 TRBV6-5 NA CASTIGGESYEQYF TGTGCCAGCACAATAGGGGGGGAGTCCTACGAGCAGTACTTC
NA TRBJ1-1 TRBV12-3/TRBV12-4 NA CASTTSTDTEAFF TGTGCCAGCACTACCTCCACAGACACTGAAGCTTTCTTT
NA TRBJ1-2 TRBV7-2 NA CASSLGRAPYGYTF TGTGCCAGCAGCTTAGGCAGGGCCCCCTATGGCTACACCTTC
NA TRBJ1-2 TRBV7-8 TRBD1 CASSFGPGQGATNYGYTF TGTGCCAGCAGCTTCGGCCCGGGACAGGGGGCCACTAACTATGGCTACACCTTC
NA TRBJ2-2 TRBV7-3 TRBD2 CASSQRGGELFF TGTGCCAGCAGTCAGCGGGGCGGGGAGCTGTTTTTT
NA TRBJ2-1 TRBV5-4 TRBD2 CASSPTSGVNNEQFF TGTGCCAGCAGCCCCACTAGCGGGGTTAACAATGAGCAGTTCTTC
NA TRBJ1-2 TRBV6-5 NA CAIHGQNGYTF TGTGCCATCCACGGTCAAAATGGCTACACCTTC
NA TRBJ2-7 TRBV4-2 NA CASSQDGAGNPYEQYF TGTGCCAGCAGCCAAGATGGAGCAGGGAACCCCTACGAGCAGTACTTC
few TRBJ1-4 TRBV24-1 TRBD1 CATARDSRKLFF TGTGCCACAGCGAGGGACAGCCGAAAACTGTTTTTT
NA TRBJ1-6 TRBV18 NA CASSPRGVENNSPLHF TGTGCCAGCTCACCCCGAGGCGTAGAGAATAATTCACCCCTCCACTTT
NA TRBJ1-5 TRBV2 NA CASSAGSRGSEPQHF TGTGCCAGCAGTGCGGGGTCCCGGGGAAGCGAGCCCCAGCATTTT
NA TRBJ2-7 TRBV2 TRBD1 CASRTGQAYEQYF TGTGCCAGCAGGACTGGACAGGCCTACGAGCAGTACTTC
few TRBJ1-5 TRBV19 TRBD1 CASSINGQGPQPQHF TGTGCCAGTAGTATTAATGGACAGGGACCTCAGCCCCAGCATTTT
once TRBJ1-6 TRBV6-5 TRBD1 CASRWTGDSPLHF TGTGCCAGCAGGTGGACAGGGGATTCACCCCTCCACTTT
NA TRBJ2-1 TRBV3-1/TRBV3-2 TRBD2 CASSLLAEPYNEQFF TGTGCCAGCAGCTTACTAGCGGAGCCCTACAATGAGCAGTTCTTC
NA TRBJ1-1 TRBV6-5 NA CASSYSSGYTEAFF TGTGCCAGCAGTTACTCTTCAGGCTACACTGAAGCTTTCTTT
NA TRBJ1-1 TRBV12-3/TRBV12-4 TRBD1 CASSLRRGQAFF TGTGCCAGCAGTTTAAGGAGGGGGCAAGCTTTCTTT
NA TRBJ1-2 TRBV4-1 NA CASSQSGRSGYGYTF TGCGCCAGCAGCCAATCGGGTAGGAGCGGTTATGGCTACACCTTC
NA TRBJ1-2 TRBV6-6 NA CASRTRSGLLDYGYTF TGTGCCAGCAGGACTAGATCTGGACTATTGGATTATGGCTACACCTTC
NA TRBJ1-1 TRBV15 NA CATSRDPMNTEAFF TGTGCCACCAGCAGAGATCCTATGAACACTGAAGCTTTCTTT
NA TRBJ2-3 TRBV3-1/TRBV3-2 NA CASSQSSSTDTQYF TGTGCCAGCAGCCAGTCTTCTAGCACAGATACGCAGTATTTT
once TRBJ2-1 TRBV2 TRBD1 CASSFGQGASSYNEQFF TGTGCCAGCAGTTTTGGACAGGGGGCGAGCTCCTACAATGAGCAGTTCTTC
few TRBJ1-2 TRBV5-1 NA CASSLEGRGGYTF TGCGCCAGCAGCTTGGAAGGGCGAGGGGGCTACACCTTC
NA TRBJ2-1 TRBV7-2 TRBD1 CASSLRGGQGFDEQFF TGTGCCAGCAGCTTAAGGGGGGGACAGGGGTTTGATGAGCAGTTCTTC
NA TRBJ1-5 TRBV11-3 TRBD1 CASSFPGGLGHYSNQPQHF TGTGCCAGCAGCTTCCCAGGGGGGTTAGGCCACTATAGCAATCAGCCCCAGCATTTT
NA TRBJ2-7 TRBV19 NA CASSTSPGAYEQYF TGTGCCAGTAGTACGTCTCCAGGGGCTTACGAGCAGTACTTC
NA TRBJ1-3 TRBV9 NA CASSVALPGAGNTIYF TGTGCCAGCAGCGTAGCTCTGCCGGGGGCTGGAAACACCATATATTTT
NA TRBJ2-1 TRBV11-2 TRBD2 CASSSGLADEQFF TGTGCCAGCAGCTCGGGACTAGCTGATGAGCAGTTCTTC
NA TRBJ1-1 TRBV5-8 NA CASSLAYPGRGTEAFF TGTGCCAGCAGCTTGGCCTATCCGGGTAGGGGCACTGAAGCTTTCTTT